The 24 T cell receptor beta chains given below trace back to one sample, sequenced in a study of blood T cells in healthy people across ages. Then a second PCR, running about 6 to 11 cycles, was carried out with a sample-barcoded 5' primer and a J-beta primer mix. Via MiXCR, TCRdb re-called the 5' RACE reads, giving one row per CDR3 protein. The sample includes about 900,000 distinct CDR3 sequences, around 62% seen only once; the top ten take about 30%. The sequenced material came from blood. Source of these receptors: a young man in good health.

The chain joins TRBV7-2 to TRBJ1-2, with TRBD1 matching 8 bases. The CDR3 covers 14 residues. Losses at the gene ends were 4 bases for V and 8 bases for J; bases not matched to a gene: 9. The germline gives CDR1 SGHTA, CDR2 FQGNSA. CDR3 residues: CASSSQGAQWGYTF. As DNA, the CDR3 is TGTGCCAGCAGCTCCCAGGGGGCGCAGTGGGGCTACACCTTC.

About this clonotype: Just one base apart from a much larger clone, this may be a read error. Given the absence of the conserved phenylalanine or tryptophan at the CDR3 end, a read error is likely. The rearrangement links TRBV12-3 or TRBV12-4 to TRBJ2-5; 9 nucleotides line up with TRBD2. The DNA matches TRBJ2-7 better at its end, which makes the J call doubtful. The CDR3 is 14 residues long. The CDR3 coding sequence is TGTGCCAGCAGCCGTGGACTAGCGCTGGACGAGCAGTACTTA. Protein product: CASSRGLALDEQYL.

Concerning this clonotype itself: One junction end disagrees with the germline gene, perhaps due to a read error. The CDR3 is CASGLAPTGSSGYTF. As DNA, the CDR3 is TGTGCCAGCGGCTTGGCCCCCACAGGGAGTTCTGGCTACACCTTC. V usage is TRBV7-3 and J usage is TRBJ1-2; D possibly corresponds to TRBD1 (6 bases). This CDR3 has 15 amino acids. CDR1 is SGHTA and CDR2 is FQGTGA in the germline V gene.

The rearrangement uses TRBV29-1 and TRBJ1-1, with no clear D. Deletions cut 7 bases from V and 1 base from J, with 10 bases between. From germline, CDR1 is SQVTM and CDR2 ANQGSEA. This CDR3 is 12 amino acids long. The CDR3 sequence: CSARAKNTEAFF. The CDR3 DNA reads TGCAGCGCACGGGCCAAGAACACTGAAGCTTTCTTT.

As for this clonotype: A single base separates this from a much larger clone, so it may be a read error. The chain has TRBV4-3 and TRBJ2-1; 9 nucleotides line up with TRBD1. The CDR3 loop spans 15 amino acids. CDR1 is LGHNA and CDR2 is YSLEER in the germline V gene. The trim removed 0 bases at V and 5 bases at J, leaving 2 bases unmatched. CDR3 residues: CASSQDGTGHNEQFF. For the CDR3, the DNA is TGCGCCAGCAGCCAAGATGGGACAGGGCACAATGAGCAGTTCTTC.

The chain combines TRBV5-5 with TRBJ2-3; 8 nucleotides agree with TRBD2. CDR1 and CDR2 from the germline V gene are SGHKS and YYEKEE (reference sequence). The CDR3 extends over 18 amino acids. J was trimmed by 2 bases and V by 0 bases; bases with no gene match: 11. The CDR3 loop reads CASSLASTGGPNTDTQYF. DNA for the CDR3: TGTGCCAGCAGCTTGGCCTCGACGGGGGGGCCGAACACAGATACGCAGTATTTT.

The CDR3 bases are TGTGCCAGCAGCCAGACTAGCGGGCCTGGGGAGACCCAGTACTTC. Residues: CASSQTSGPGETQYF. The chain recombines TRBV3-1 with TRBJ2-4; 10 bases align to TRBD2. The tail of the sequence fits TRBJ2-5 better, so the J call may be wrong. Germline CDR1 LGHDT, CDR2 YNNKEL (reference sequence). The CDR3 contains 15 residues.

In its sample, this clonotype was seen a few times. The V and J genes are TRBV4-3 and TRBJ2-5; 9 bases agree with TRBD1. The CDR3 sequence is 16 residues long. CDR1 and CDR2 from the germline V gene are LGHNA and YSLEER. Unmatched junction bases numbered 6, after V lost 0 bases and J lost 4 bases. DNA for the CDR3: TGCGCCAGCAGCCAAGATACAGGGGGCGGAGGAGAGACCCAGTACTTC. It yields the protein CASSQDTGGGGETQYF.

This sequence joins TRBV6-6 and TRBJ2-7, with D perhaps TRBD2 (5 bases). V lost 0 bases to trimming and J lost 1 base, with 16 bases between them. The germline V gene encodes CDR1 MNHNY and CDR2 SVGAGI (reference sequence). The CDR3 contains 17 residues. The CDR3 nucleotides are TGTGCCAGCAGTTACTCGACTTTCCCCGGCGGGTCCTACGAGCAGTACTTC. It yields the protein CASSYSTFPGGSYEQYF.

CDR3 in DNA: TGCGCCAGCAGCCATTCCTTGGGGACTAGCACAGATACGCAGTATTTT. It translates to CASSHSLGTSTDTQYF. The gene calls are TRBV4-3 and TRBJ2-3, with a possible D match to TRBD2 (6 bases). Germline V lookup: CDR1 LGHNA, CDR2 YSLEER. The ends were cut back, 3 bases at V and 0 bases at J, with 13 bases in the middle. The CDR3 length is 16 residues.

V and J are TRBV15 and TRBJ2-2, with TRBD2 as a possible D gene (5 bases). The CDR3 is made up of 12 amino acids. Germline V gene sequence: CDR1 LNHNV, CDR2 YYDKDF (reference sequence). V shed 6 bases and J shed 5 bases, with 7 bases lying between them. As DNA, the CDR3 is TGTGCCACCAGTAGGACTACCGGGGAGCTGTTTTTT. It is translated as CATSRTTGELFF.

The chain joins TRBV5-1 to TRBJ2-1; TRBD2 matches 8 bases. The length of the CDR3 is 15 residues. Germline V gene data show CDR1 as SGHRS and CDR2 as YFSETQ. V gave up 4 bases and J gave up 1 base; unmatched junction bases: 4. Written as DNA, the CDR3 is TGCGCCAGCAGCCGAGAGCGGGGGTCCTACAATGAGCAGTTCTTC. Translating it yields CASSRERGSYNEQFF.

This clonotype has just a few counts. The CDR3, as DNA: TGTGCCATCAGTGAATTTACTAGCGGGTACCAAGAGACCCAGTACTTC. This gives the protein CAISEFTSGYQETQYF. The J gene is TRBJ2-5, the V gene TRBV10-3, with 9 positions matching TRBD2. V shed 3 bases, J shed 0 bases, and the junction held 5 bases outside the gene matches. Germline CDR1 reads ENHRY; CDR2 reads SYGVKD. This CDR3 region has 16 residues.

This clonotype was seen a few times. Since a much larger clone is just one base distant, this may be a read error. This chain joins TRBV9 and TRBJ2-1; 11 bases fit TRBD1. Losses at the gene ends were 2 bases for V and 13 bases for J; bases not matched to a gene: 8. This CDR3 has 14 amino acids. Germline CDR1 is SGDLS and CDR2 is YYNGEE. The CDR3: CASSVDRGPETQFF. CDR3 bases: TGTGCCAGCAGCGTGGACAGGGGGCCGGAGACCCAGTTCTTC.

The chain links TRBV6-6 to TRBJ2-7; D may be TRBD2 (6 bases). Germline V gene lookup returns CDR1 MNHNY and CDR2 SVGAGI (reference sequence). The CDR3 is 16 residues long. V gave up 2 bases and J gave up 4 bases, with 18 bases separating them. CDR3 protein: CASSYGGIGGVYEQYF. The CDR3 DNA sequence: TGTGCCAGCAGTTACGGAGGGATAGGAGGGGTGTACGAGCAGTACTTC.

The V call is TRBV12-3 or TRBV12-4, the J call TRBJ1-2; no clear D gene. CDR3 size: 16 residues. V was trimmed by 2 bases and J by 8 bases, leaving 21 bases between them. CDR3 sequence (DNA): TGTGCCAGCAGTTTAATAGTAGGGCGGCTCTTTTTGGGCTACACCTTC. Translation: CASSLIVGRLFLGYTF.

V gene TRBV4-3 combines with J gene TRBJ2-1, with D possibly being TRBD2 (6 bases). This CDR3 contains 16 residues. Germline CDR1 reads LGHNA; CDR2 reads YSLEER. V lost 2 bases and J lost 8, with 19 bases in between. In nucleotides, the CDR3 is TGCGCCAGCAGCCAACCTGGAGCTTCCGGGGAGGATGAGCAGTTCTTC. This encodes CASSQPGASGEDEQFF.

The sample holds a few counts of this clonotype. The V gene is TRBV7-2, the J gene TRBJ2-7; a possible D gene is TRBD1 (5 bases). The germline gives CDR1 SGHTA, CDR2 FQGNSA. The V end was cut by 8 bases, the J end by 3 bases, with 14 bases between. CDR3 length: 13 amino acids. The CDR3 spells CASVRAPNYEQYF. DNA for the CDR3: TGTGCCAGCGTCAGGGCCCCCAACTACGAGCAGTACTTC.

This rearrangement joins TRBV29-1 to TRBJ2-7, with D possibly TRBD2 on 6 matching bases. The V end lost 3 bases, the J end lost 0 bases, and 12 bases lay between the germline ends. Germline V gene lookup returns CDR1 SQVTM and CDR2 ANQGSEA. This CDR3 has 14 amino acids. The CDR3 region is CSVDNGGSSYEQYF. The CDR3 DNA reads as TGCAGCGTTGATAACGGGGGATCCTCCTACGAGCAGTACTTC.

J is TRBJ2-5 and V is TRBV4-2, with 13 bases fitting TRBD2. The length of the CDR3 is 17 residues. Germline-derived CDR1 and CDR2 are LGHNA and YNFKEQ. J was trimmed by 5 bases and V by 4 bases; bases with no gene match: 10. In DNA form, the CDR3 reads TGTGCCAGCAGCCTAGGACTAGCGGGGGCGGTTGGGGAGACCCAGTACTTC. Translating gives CASSLGLAGAVGETQYF.

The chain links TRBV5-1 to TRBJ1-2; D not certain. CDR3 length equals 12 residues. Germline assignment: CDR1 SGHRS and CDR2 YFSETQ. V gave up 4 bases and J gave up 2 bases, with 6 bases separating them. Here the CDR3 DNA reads TGCGCCAGCAGCGTACACAACTATGGCTACACCTTC. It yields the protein CASSVHNYGYTF. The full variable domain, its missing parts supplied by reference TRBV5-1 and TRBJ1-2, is KAGVTQTPRYLIKTRGQQVTLSCSPISGHRSVSWYQQTPGQGLQFLFEYFSETQRNKGNFPGRFSGRQFSNSRSEMNVSTLELGDSALYLCASSVHNYGYTFGSGTRLTVV.

This chain's CDR3 is CASLPSSGANVLTF. The CDR3 region has the DNA TGTGCCAGCCTCCCTAGCTCTGGGGCCAACGTCCTGACTTTC. J is TRBJ2-6 and V is TRBV7-2; D gene ambiguous. V shed 8 bases and J shed 0 bases, with 8 bases lying between them. This CDR3 is 14 amino acids long. The germline V gene has CDR1 SGHTA and CDR2 FQGNSA.

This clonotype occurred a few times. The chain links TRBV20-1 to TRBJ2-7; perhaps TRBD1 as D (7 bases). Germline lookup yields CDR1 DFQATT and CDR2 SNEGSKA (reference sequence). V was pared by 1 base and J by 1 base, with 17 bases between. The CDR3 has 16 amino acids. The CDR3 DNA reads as TGCAGTGCTAGAGTCGGGGGTGGGACAGTGTCCTACGAGCAGTACTTC. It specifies CSARVGGGTVSYEQYF.

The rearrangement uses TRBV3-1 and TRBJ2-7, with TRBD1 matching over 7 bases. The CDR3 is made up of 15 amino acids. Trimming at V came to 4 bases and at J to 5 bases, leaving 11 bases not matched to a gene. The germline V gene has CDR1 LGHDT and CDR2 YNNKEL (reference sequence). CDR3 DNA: TGTGCCAGCAGCCGAGAGACAGGGACGTCTGACGAGCAGTACTTC. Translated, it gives CASSRETGTSDEQYF.